Below are 17 T cell receptor beta chains sequenced from a single sample in a study of blood T cell repertoires in COVID-19. TCRdb's table, derived via immunoSEQ multiplex PCR, lists solely in-frame clones and lacks some. Among approximately 250,000 clones listed, more than 75% were seen once. Sequencing was carried out using PBMCs or T cells enriched from blood (not recorded which). The receptors shown here come from an older woman in a cohort exposed to, infected with or recovered from COVID-19 (not recorded which).

V gene TRBV9 combines with J gene TRBJ2-3; 14 nucleotides match TRBD2. There are 13 residues in the CDR3. J gave up 7 bases and V 7 bases, and 2 bases lay outside the gene matches. Germline V gene lookup returns CDR1 SGDLS and CDR2 YYNGEE. The CDR3 DNA reads TGTGCCAGCGGGACTAGCGGGGGAAATACGCAGTATTTT. Protein: CASGTSGGNTQYF.

This clone was seen only once. The genes are TRBV27 and TRBJ1-6, with TRBD1 matching 9 bases. V dropped 6 bases and J dropped 9; count of bases not matched to a gene: 9. The CDR3 extends over 15 amino acids. The germline CDR1 and CDR2 sequences are MNHEY and SMNVEV (reference sequence). CDR3 in amino acids: CASSLQGAESSPLHF. The CDR3 region has the DNA TGTGCCAGCAGCTTACAGGGGGCAGAGAGTTCACCCCTCCACTTT.

The chain couples TRBV18 to TRBJ2-7; the match to TRBD2 covers 8 bases. From germline, CDR1 is KGHSH and CDR2 LQKENI. The CDR3 spans 16 residues. After removal of 3 bases from V and 0 bases from J, the junction contained 7 bases not matched to a gene. The DNA of the CDR3 is TGTGCCAGCTCACCCTTTAGCGGGGCCAGCTCCTACGAGCAGTACTTC. This encodes CASSPFSGASSYEQYF.

V is TRBV3-1 (or the pseudogene TRBV3-2) and J is TRBJ1-3; D unresolved. The CDR3 extends over 15 amino acids. V was cut by 0 bases and J by 0 bases, with 6 bases left in between. Germline loops: CDR1 LGHDT, CDR2 YNNKEL (reference sequence). The chain's CDR3 is CASSQDRLSGNTIYF. CDR3 nucleotide sequence: TGTGCCAGCAGCCAAGATCGACTCTCTGGAAACACCATATATTTT.

The V gene is TRBV4-3, the J gene TRBJ2-7; D is perhaps TRBD1 (6 bases). The V gene's germline CDR1 is LGHNA and CDR2 YSLEER. Trimming stripped 0 bases from V and 4 bases from J, with 13 bases between. This CDR3 region has 15 residues. The CDR3 bases are TGCGCCAGCAGCCAAGATCAGGGGCAGCCTTACGAGCAGTACTTC. It codes for CASSQDQGQPYEQYF.

The genes are TRBV6-2 or TRBV6-3 and TRBJ2-7; TRBD2 is a possible D gene (6 bases). The CDR3 is 15 residues long. V was cut by 0 bases and J by 4 bases, with 13 bases left in between. Germline lookup yields CDR1 MNHEY and CDR2 SVGEGT. CDR3: CASSYSGLASYEQYF. The CDR3 DNA is TGTGCCAGCAGTTACTCTGGCCTAGCGAGTTACGAGCAGTACTTC.

The CDR3: CASSRRQGGSNEKLFF. The CDR3 DNA is TGTGCCAGCAGCCGACGACAGGGGGGGTCTAATGAAAAACTGTTTTTT. This chain links TRBV13 with TRBJ1-4, with 9 bases aligning to TRBD1. Germline V gives CDR1 PRHDT, CDR2 FYEKMQ (reference sequence). V dropped 5 bases and J dropped 3; count of bases not matched to a gene: 7. The CDR3 runs to 16 residues.

V usage is TRBV7-3 and J usage is TRBJ2-5, with a weak D call TRBD1 (5 bases). Deletions cut 5 bases from V and 4 bases from J, with 14 bases between. CDR1 SGHTA and CDR2 FQGTGA come from the germline V gene. The CDR3 covers 14 residues. CDR3 nucleotides: TGTGCCAGCAGCCCCGGGCCTAGGGGAGAGACCCAGTACTTC. Amino acid sequence: CASSPGPRGETQYF.

The chain links TRBV13 to TRBJ2-2; 11 bases match TRBD2. The germline CDR1 and CDR2 sequences are PRHDT and FYEKMQ (reference sequence). This CDR3 contains 16 residues. Trimming cost V 6 bases and J 3 bases; bases outside gene matches: 6. The DNA of the CDR3 is TGTGCCAGCAGGGCTGGACTAGCGGGCTACACCGGGGAGCTGTTTTTT. Residues: CASRAGLAGYTGELFF. The whole variable domain, remainder taken from reference TRBV13 and TRBJ2-2, is AAGVIQSPRHLIKEKRETATLKCYPIPRHDTVYWYQQGPGQDPQFLISFYEKMQSDKGSIPDRFSAQQFSDYHSELNMSSLELGDSALYFCASRAGLAGYTGELFFGEGSRLTVL.

The V call is TRBV7-3, the J call TRBJ2-1; 13 bases fit TRBD2. Per the germline V gene, CDR1 is SGHTA and CDR2 is FQGTGA. The junction had 6 bases not matched to a gene; V was cut back by 5 bases and J by 8 bases. The length of the CDR3 is 15 residues. The CDR3 DNA is TGTGCCAGCAGCCCCGGGACTAGCGGGACAGATGAGCAGTTCTTC. Amino acid sequence: CASSPGTSGTDEQFF.

V is TRBV19 and J is TRBJ2-3, with D possibly TRBD1 on 5 matching bases. Looked up from germline, CDR1 is LNHDA and CDR2 is SQIVND (reference sequence). Trimming took off 3 bases at V and 2 bases at J, with 15 bases between the two ends. The CDR3 runs 16 residues. The CDR3 nucleotides read TGTGCCAGTAGTATGGTTTATGACAGATACACAGATACGCAGTATTTT. This encodes CASSMVYDRYTDTQYF.

The rearrangement uses TRBV18 and TRBJ2-1; D is possibly TRBD2 (5 bases). The germline gives CDR1 KGHSH, CDR2 LQKENI. V gave up 4 bases and J gave up 3 bases, with 13 bases separating them. The CDR3 has 15 amino acids. The CDR3 spells CASSRVAGLYNEQFF. CDR3 DNA: TGTGCCAGCTCACGAGTGGCGGGCCTCTACAATGAGCAGTTCTTC.

In this sample, this clone turned up once. V and J are TRBV5-3 and TRBJ2-1, with D perhaps matching TRBD1 (6 bases). TRBV5-3 is annotated as an ORF whose role is uncertain. Trimming shortened V by 3 bases and J by 0 bases, and 22 bases separated the two germline ends. CDR3 length: 19 amino acids. The CDR3 loop is CARSSDRTEPLSSYNEQFF. The CDR3 DNA is TGTGCCAGAAGCTCCGACAGGACCGAACCATTGAGCTCCTACAATGAGCAGTTCTTC.

DNA of the CDR3: TGTGCCAGCAGCTATTCTCGGACAGGGGGTAACGAGCAGTACTTC. This sequence encodes CASSYSRTGGNEQYF. The genes are TRBV7-2 and TRBJ2-7, with 10 bases aligning to TRBD1. The germline gives CDR1 SGHTA, CDR2 FQGNSA. The trim removed 4 bases at V and 5 bases at J, leaving 8 bases unmatched. The CDR3 contains 15 residues.

The chain uses TRBV7-3 and TRBJ2-1; D is possibly TRBD1 (6 bases). Germline assignment: CDR1 SGHTA and CDR2 FQGTGA. V was trimmed by 4 bases and J by 6 bases, leaving 16 bases between them. The CDR3 runs 15 residues. CDR3 coding DNA: TGTGCCAGCAGCTCCCAGGGGCTAGCCTCCAATGAGCAGTTCTTC. Translated: CASSSQGLASNEQFF.

This rearrangement joins TRBV10-1 to TRBJ2-5, with D perhaps matching TRBD2 (7 bases). Germline loops: CDR1 WNHNN, CDR2 SYGVQD (reference sequence). The CDR3 is 18 amino acids. V was shortened by 0 bases and J by 3 bases, with 20 bases between the two germline ends. The CDR3 nucleotides are TGCGCCAGCAGTGAGTCAGGGGCTAGCGGAGGGGGTGAAGAGACCCAGTACTTC. It yields the protein CASSESGASGGGEETQYF.

This clone was counted between two and nine times. This rearrangement joins TRBV18 to TRBJ2-7; 11 nucleotides agree with TRBD1. V lost 2 bases and J lost 3; bases outside the gene matches: 0. This CDR3 is built from 14 residues. Germline assignment: CDR1 KGHSH and CDR2 LQKENI. CDR3 sequence reads: CASSPGTGGYEQYF. CDR3 nucleotides: TGTGCCAGCTCACCAGGGACAGGGGGCTACGAGCAGTACTTC.